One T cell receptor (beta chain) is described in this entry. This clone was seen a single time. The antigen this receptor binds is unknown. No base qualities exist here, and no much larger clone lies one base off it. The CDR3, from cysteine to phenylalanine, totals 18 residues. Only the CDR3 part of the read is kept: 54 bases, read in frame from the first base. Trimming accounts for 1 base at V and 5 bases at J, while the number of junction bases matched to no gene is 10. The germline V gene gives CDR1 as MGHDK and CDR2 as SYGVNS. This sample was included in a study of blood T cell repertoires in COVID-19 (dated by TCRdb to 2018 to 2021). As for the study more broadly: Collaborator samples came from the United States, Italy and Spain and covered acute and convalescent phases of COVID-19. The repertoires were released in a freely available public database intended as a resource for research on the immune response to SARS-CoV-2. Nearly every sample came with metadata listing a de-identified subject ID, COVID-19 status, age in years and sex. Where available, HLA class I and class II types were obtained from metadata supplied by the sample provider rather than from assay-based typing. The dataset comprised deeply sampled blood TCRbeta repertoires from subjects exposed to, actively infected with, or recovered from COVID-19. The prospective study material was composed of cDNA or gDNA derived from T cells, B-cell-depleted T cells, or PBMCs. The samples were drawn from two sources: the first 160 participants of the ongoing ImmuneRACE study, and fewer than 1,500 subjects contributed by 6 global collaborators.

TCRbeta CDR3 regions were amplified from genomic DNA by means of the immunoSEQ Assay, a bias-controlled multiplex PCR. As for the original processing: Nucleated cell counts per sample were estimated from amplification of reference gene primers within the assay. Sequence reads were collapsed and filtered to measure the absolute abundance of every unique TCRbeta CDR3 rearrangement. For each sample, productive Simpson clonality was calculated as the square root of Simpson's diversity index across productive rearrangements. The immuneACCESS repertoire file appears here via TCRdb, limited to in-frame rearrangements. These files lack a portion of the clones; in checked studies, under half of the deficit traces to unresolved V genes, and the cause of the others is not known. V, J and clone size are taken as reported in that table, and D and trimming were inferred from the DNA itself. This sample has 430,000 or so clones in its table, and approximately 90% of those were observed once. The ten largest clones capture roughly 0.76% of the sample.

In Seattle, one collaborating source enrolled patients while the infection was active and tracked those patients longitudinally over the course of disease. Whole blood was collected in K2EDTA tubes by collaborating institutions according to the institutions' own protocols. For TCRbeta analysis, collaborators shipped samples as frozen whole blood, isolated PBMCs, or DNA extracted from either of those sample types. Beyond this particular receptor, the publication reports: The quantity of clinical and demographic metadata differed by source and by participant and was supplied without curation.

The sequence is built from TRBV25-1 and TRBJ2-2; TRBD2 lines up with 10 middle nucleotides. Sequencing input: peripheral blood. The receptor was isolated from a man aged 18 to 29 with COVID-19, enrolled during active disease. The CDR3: CASSEWALAGVRTGELFF. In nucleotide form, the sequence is TGTGCCAGCAGTGAATGGGCTCTAGCGGGAGTAAGGACCGGGGAGCTGTTTTTT.